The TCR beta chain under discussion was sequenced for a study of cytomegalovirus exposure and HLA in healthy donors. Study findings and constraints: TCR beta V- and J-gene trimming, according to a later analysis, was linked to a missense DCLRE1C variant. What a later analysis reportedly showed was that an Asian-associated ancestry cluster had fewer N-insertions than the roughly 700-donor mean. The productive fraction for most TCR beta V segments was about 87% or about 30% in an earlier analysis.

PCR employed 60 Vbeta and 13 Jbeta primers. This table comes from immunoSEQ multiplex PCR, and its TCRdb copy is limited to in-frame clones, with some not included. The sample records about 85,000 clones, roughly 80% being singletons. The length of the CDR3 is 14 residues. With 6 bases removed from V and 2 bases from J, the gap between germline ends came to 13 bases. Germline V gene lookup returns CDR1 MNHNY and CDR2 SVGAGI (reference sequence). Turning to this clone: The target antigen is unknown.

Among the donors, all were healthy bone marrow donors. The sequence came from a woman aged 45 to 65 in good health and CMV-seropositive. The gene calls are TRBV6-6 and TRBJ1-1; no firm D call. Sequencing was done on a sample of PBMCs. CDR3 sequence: CASRRVMGNTEAFF. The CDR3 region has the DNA TGTGCCAGCAGGAGGGTAATGGGTAACACTGAAGCTTTCTTT.